This entry lists 26 T cell receptor beta chains sequenced from one sample in a study of cytomegalovirus exposure and HLA in healthy donors. PCR involved 60 Vbeta and 13 Jbeta primers. Using immunoSEQ multiplex PCR, the repertoire was profiled, and TCRdb retains in-frame clones only, with some absent. The data show some 62,000 clones, with 70% to 90% seen just once and around 1.5% held by the top ten. The sample consisted of PBMCs. Receptors originate from a man aged 18 to 35 in good health and CMV-seronegative.

The CDR3 nucleotides are TGTGCCAGCAGCAATACAGGGTTCGGGTATTCACCCCTCCACTTT. Encoded protein: CASSNTGFGYSPLHF. The rearrangement links TRBV14 to TRBJ1-6; possibly TRBD1 for D (6 bases). The ends were cut back, 5 bases at V and 8 bases at J, with 16 bases in the middle. The CDR3 contains 15 residues. Germline-derived CDR1 and CDR2 are SGHDN and FVKESK.

This clone appeared once. This chain's CDR3 is CASSSQGVGNEQFF. CDR3 in DNA: TGTGCCAGCAGCTCACAGGGGGTTGGGAATGAGCAGTTCTTC. The chain recombines TRBV9 with TRBJ2-1; the match to TRBD1 covers 8 bases. From germline, CDR1 is SGDLS and CDR2 YYNGEE. The ends lost 4 bases at V and 7 bases at J; junction bases unmatched: 7. CDR3 size: 14 residues.

V and J are TRBV5-1 and TRBJ2-7; no definite D call. CDR1 and CDR2 from the germline V gene are SGHRS and YFSETQ. V was trimmed by 4 bases and J by 6 bases, leaving 17 bases between them. The CDR3 has 14 residues. DNA of the CDR3: TGCGCCAGCAGCGCCCAATTGGGCCACGGCGAGCAGTACTTC. The encoded protein is CASSAQLGHGEQYF.

This clone was observed once. The V call is TRBV9, the J call TRBJ2-7; 10 bases line up with TRBD1. The CDR3 is 14 residues long. The V segment lost 3 bases and the J segment 9 bases; nucleotides outside the gene matches: 9. Germline CDR1 SGDLS, CDR2 YYNGEE. The CDR3 DNA reads as TGTGCCAGCAGCGCCGGGACAGGGGTTTCGGGGCAGTACTTC. Its translation is CASSAGTGVSGQYF. The full variable domain, with the rest looked up from reference TRBV9 and TRBJ2-7, is DSGVTQTPKHLITATGQRVTLRCSPRSGDLSVYWYQQSLDQGLQFLIQYYNGEERAKGNILERFSAQQFPDLHSELNLSSLELGDSALYFCASSAGTGVSGQYFGPGTRLTVT.

The V call is TRBV2, the J call TRBJ2-3; 8 bases agree with TRBD2. The J segment lost 2 bases and the V segment lost 3 bases, leaving 4 bases of the junction unmatched. The germline gives CDR1 SNHLY, CDR2 FYNNEI. The CDR3 loop spans 15 amino acids. The CDR3 DNA reads TGTGCCAGCAGTGACGGACTAGCTCCCACAGATACGCAGTATTTT. As protein: CASSDGLAPTDTQYF.

This clone was observed a handful of times. The genes are TRBV29-1 and TRBJ2-3; TRBD1 aligns across 9 bases. Trimming removed 6 bases from V and 4 bases from J; junction bases left unmatched: 2. The CDR3 spans 12 residues. Looked up from germline, CDR1 is SQVTM and CDR2 is ANQGSEA. The CDR3 region is CSVGTGSDTQYF. CDR3 nucleotide sequence: TGCAGCGTAGGGACAGGGTCAGATACGCAGTATTTT.

The V call is TRBV2, the J call TRBJ2-3; D may be TRBD1 (5 bases). The germline CDR1 and CDR2 sequences are SNHLY and FYNNEI. The CDR3 is 15 residues long. V dropped 0 bases and J dropped 3 bases, with 10 bases sitting between them. CDR3 sequence reads: CASSEAGRVTDTQYF. CDR3 DNA sequence: TGTGCCAGCAGTGAAGCAGGCAGGGTAACAGATACGCAGTATTTT.

The chain has TRBV5-1 and TRBJ1-6; TRBD1 matches at 9 bases. With 5 bases clipped from V and 11 bases from J, the junction kept 8 bases outside the gene matches. Germline CDR1 is SGHRS and CDR2 is YFSETQ. The CDR3 runs 14 residues. CDR3 in DNA: TGCGCCAGCAGACCCGGACAGGGGATCACACCCCTCCACTTT. Translated, it gives CASRPGQGITPLHF. Filled out from reference TRBV5-1 and TRBJ1-6, the complete variable domain reads KAGVTQTPRYLIKTRGQQVTLSCSPISGHRSVSWYQQTPGQGLQFLFEYFSETQRNKGNFPGRFSGRQFSNSRSEMNVSTLELGDSALYLCASRPGQGITPLHFGNGTRLTVT.

The J gene is TRBJ1-1, the V gene TRBV6-6; no clear D. The germline V and J ends were trimmed by 2 bases and 1 base, with 11 bases remaining between them. This CDR3 comprises 15 residues. The germline V gene encodes CDR1 MNHNY and CDR2 SVGAGI (reference sequence). CDR3 amino acids: CASSYGPGGNTEAFF. As DNA, the CDR3 is TGTGCCAGCAGTTACGGACCCGGAGGGAACACTGAAGCTTTCTTT.

With regard to this clone: Because the CDR3's place on the DNA is in doubt, the DNA is left out and the CDR3 is given as listed by TCRdb. The rearrangement uses TRBV6-5 and TRBJ1-4. Germline values: CDR1 MNHEY, CDR2 SVGAGI. The CDR3 length is 15 residues, termini included. CDR3 region: CASILEGYLNEKLFF.

This chain connects TRBV6-6 to TRBJ1-1; the D gene is possibly TRBD1 (6 bases). The CDR3 covers 11 residues. Germline assignment: CDR1 MNHNY and CDR2 SVGAGI (reference sequence). Trimming cost V 6 bases and J 8 bases, with 10 bases left between them. The CDR3 sequence is CASRIQGEAFF. As DNA, the CDR3 is TGTGCCAGCAGGATACAGGGAGAAGCTTTCTTT.

This sequence joins TRBV27 and TRBJ2-1; D call uncertain. Germline V lookup: CDR1 MNHEY, CDR2 SMNVEV (reference sequence). Deletions cut 3 bases from V and 9 bases from J, with 9 bases between. CDR3 size: 12 residues. CDR3 in amino acids: CASSFPGFEQFF. CDR3 nucleotide sequence: TGTGCCAGCAGTTTTCCAGGCTTTGAGCAGTTCTTC.

The chain links TRBV7-8 to TRBJ2-7, with 7 nucleotides matching TRBD1. This CDR3 region has 13 residues. CDR1 and CDR2 (germline): SGHVS, FQNEAQ. With V trimmed by 5 bases and J by 2 bases, 3 bases remained unmatched. In DNA, the CDR3 is TGTGCCAGCAGCCAGGACAGGACCTACGAGCAGTACTTC. Amino acid sequence: CASSQDRTYEQYF. Supplemented by reference TRBV7-8 and TRBJ2-7, the full variable domain reads GAGVSQSPRYKVAKRGQDVALRCDPISGHVSLFWYQQALGQGPEFLTYFQNEAQLDKSGLPSDRFFAERPEGSVSTLKIQRTQQEDSAVYLCASSQDRTYEQYFGPGTRLTVT.

The chain employs TRBV20-1 and TRBJ2-7; TRBD1 aligns across 7 bases. Unmatched junction bases numbered 1, after V lost 5 bases and J lost 3 bases. Germline CDR1 reads DFQATT; CDR2 reads SNEGSKA (reference sequence). This CDR3 is built from 11 residues. CDR3 in amino acids: CSAGDSYEQYF. CDR3 nucleotide sequence: TGCAGTGCTGGGGACAGCTACGAGCAGTACTTC.

The rearrangement joins TRBV29-1 to TRBJ2-5, with D possibly matching TRBD1 (6 bases). The V gene lost 2 bases and the J gene lost 13 bases, with 11 bases spanning the gap. This CDR3 contains 10 residues. Germline V gives CDR1 SQVTM, CDR2 ANQGSEA. CDR3 DNA: TGCAGCGTTGAAAAAACAGGGCCGTACTTC. Translation gives CSVEKTGPYF.

The chain combines TRBV7-9 with TRBJ1-4, with 8 bases aligning to TRBD1. The V gene end was trimmed by 5 bases and the J gene end by 0 bases; junction bases not matched to a gene: 2. This CDR3 is 15 amino acids long. The V gene's germline CDR1 is SEHNR and CDR2 FQNEAQ (reference sequence). The CDR3 DNA reads as TGTGCCAGCAGCAAGGACAGGGCAACTAATGAAAAACTGTTTTTT. This sequence encodes CASSKDRATNEKLFF.

V usage is TRBV30 and J usage is TRBJ1-6, with D possibly TRBD1 on 6 matching bases. V lost 4 bases to trimming and J lost 9 bases, with 13 bases between them. The CDR3 length is 13 residues. Germline CDR1 is GTSNPN and CDR2 is SVGIG (reference sequence). The CDR3 DNA follows: TGTGCCTGGACCAAGGACAGTCTTTCACCCCTCCACTTT. This gives the protein CAWTKDSLSPLHF.

This clone turned up a few times. The chain carries TRBV9 and TRBJ2-2, with TRBD2 identical over 12 bases. V dropped 2 bases and J dropped 0; count of bases not matched to a gene: 2. The CDR3 sequence is 17 residues long. Germline assignment: CDR1 SGDLS and CDR2 YYNGEE. CDR3 bases: TGTGCCAGCAGCGTTCTAGCGGGGGGGCCGAACACCGGGGAGCTGTTTTTT. This translates into CASSVLAGGPNTGELFF.

This clone was detected only once. This rearrangement joins TRBV4-1 to TRBJ2-2; 7 nucleotides match TRBD1. The J segment lost 4 bases and the V segment lost 9 bases, leaving 8 bases of the junction unmatched. The CDR3 has 14 residues. In germline, CDR1 is MGHRA, CDR2 YSYEKL. CDR3 region: CASDTGAGTGELFF. The CDR3 nucleotides are TGCGCCAGTGATACAGGGGCTGGCACCGGGGAGCTGTTTTTT.

The chain carries TRBV5-1 and TRBJ1-2; weak D call: TRBD1 (5 bases). The CDR3 extends over 13 amino acids. With 4 bases removed from V and 3 bases from J, the gap between germline ends came to 10 bases. The V gene's germline CDR1 is SGHRS and CDR2 YFSETQ. CDR3 region: CASSPQGDYGYTF. The CDR3 coding sequence is TGCGCCAGCAGCCCCCAGGGTGACTATGGCTACACCTTC.

The DNA of the CDR3 is TGTGCCAGCAGCCGGACAGGGGACGAGCAGTACTTC. Translating gives CASSRTGDEQYF. The chain uses TRBV6-5 and TRBJ2-7, with 9 bases aligning to TRBD1. The length of the CDR3 is 12 residues. Trimming cost V 6 bases and J 5 bases; bases outside gene matches: 2. CDR1 is MNHEY, CDR2 SVGAGI, per germline.

The CDR3 DNA reads TGTGCCAGCGCCGCGGAACCTTATTCACCCCTCCACTTT. It encodes CASAAEPYSPLHF. The V call is TRBV6-5, the J call TRBJ1-6, with D unresolved. Per the germline V gene, CDR1 is MNHEY and CDR2 is SVGAGI. This CDR3 comprises 13 residues. V shed 8 bases and J shed 8 bases, with 13 bases lying between them.

This chain uses TRBV9 with TRBJ1-1, with D possibly TRBD1 on 5 matching bases. Between the trimmed V and J ends, which lost 6 bases and 1 base, there was a span of 13 bases. The CDR3 consists of 14 residues. The germline V gene encodes CDR1 SGDLS and CDR2 YYNGEE. The CDR3 protein is CASKEGLGNTEAFF. CDR3 sequence (DNA): TGTGCCAGCAAGGAGGGGTTAGGGAACACTGAAGCTTTCTTT.

There are a few counts of this clone. V and J are TRBV30 and TRBJ1-6; D gene ambiguous. V dropped 0 bases and J dropped 10 bases, with 10 bases sitting between them. The CDR3 length is 13 residues. From germline, CDR1 is GTSNPN and CDR2 SVGIG (reference sequence). The CDR3 region has the DNA TGTGCCTGGAGTGTTGAACCCCGGTCACCCCTCCACTTT. This sequence encodes CAWSVEPRSPLHF.

This clone was seen only once. This sequence joins TRBV30 and TRBJ2-2; no definite D call. CDR1 and CDR2 from the germline V gene are GTSNPN and SVGIG (reference sequence). The germline V and J ends were trimmed by 0 bases and 2 bases, with 7 bases remaining between them. The CDR3 runs to 14 residues. The CDR3 nucleotides read TGTGCCTGGAGTGTAGACTTCAACACCGGGGAGCTGTTTTTT. Translating gives CAWSVDFNTGELFF.

This chain connects TRBV6-1 to TRBJ1-1; no reliable D call. This CDR3 has 11 residues. Deletions cut 4 bases from V and 4 bases from J, with 4 bases between. Germline-derived CDR1 and CDR2 are MNHNS and SASEGT. This CDR3 reads CASSVLTEAFF. The DNA for the CDR3 is TGTGCCAGCAGTGTTCTCACTGAAGCTTTCTTT.